A few counts support the clone carrying this T cell receptor (beta chain). Its specificity is unknown. From the RT-PCR reads, TCRdb called clonotypes with MiXCR, one entry per CDR3 protein. The sample shows fewer than 250,000 distinct CDR3 sequences, under 15% of them seen only once. This entry is derived from a study of response to subunit inactivated influenza vaccine. The study, taken as a whole, reports: Few additional T cells are recruited per seasonal influenza vaccination, authors suggested.

The germline gives CDR1 SGHRS, CDR2 YFSETQ. Losses at the gene ends were 4 bases for V and 4 bases for J; bases not matched to a gene: 7. The CDR3 loop spans 15 amino acids. This TCR derives from a man aged 45 to 65 who received an inactivated influenza vaccine. The chain carries TRBV5-1 and TRBJ2-7; 11 nucleotides line up with TRBD1. Specimen: CD8+ T cells sorted from PBMCs, collected more than 4 days after vaccination. CDR3 nucleotides: TGCGCCAGCAGCGCTTACGGGACAGGGGGATACGAGCAGTACTTC. As protein: CASSAYGTGGYEQYF.